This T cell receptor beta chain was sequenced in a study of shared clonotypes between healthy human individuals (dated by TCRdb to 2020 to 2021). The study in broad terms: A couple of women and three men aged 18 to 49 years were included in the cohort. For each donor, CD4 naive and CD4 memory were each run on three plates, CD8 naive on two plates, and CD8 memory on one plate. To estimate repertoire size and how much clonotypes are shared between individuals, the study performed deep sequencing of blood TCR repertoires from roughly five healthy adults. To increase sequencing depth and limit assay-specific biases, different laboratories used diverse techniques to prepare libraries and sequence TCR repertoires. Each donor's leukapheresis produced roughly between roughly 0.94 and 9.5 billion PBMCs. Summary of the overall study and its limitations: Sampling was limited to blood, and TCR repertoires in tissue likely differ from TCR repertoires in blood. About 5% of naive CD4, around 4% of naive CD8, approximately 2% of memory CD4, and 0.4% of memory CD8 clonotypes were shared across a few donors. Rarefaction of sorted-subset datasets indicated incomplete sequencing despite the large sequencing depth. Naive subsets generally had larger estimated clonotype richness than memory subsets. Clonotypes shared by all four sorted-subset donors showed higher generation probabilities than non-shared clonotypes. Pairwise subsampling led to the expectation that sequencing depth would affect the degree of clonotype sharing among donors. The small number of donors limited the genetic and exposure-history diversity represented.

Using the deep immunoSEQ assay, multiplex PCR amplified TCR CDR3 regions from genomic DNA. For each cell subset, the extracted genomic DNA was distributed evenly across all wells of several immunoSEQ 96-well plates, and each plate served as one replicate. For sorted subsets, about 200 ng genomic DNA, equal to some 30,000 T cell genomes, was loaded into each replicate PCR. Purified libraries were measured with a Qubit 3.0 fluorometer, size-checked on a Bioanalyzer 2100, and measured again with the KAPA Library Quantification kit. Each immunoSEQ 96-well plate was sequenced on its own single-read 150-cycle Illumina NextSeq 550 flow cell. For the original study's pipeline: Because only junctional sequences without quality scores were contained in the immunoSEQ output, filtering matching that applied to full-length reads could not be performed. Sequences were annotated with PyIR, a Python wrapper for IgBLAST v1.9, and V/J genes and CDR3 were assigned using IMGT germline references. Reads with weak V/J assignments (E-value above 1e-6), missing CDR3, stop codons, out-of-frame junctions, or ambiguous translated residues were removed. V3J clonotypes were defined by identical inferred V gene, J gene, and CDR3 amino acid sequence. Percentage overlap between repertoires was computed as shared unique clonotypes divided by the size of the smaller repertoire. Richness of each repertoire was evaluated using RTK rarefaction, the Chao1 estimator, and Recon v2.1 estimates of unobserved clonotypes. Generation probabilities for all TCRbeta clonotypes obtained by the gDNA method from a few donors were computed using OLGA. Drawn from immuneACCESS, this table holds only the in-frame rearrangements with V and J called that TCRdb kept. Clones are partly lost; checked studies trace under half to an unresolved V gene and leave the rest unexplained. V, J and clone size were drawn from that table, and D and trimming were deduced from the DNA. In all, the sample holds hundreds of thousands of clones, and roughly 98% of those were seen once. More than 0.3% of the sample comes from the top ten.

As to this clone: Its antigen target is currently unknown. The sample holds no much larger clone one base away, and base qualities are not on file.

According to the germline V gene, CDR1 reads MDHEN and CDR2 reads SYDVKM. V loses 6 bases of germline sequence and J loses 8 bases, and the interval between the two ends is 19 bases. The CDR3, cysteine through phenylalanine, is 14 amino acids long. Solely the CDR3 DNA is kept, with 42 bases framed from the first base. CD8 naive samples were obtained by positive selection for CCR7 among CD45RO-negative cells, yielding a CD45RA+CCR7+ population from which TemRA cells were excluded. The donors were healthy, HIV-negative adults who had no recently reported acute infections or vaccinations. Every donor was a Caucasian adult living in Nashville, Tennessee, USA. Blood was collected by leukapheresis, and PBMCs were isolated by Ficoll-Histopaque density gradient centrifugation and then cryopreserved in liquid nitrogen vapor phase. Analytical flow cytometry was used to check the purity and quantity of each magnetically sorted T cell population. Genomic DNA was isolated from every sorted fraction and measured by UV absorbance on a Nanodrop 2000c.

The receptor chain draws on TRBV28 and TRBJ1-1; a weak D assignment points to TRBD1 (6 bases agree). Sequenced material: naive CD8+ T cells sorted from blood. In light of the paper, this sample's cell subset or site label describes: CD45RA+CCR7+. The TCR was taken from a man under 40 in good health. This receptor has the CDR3 CASSTGLGILEAFF. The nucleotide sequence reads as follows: TGTGCCAGCAGCACAGGGTTGGGTATTTTGGAAGCTTTCTTT.